The 2 T cell receptor beta chains presented below share a single source sample, sequenced in a study of blood T cell repertoires in COVID-19. Using immunoSEQ multiplex PCR, the repertoire was profiled, and TCRdb retains in-frame clones only, with some absent. The sample records 75,000 to 95,000 clones, 75% to 90% being singletons. The sequencing sample was made of peripheral blood. These receptors were taken from a human donor in a cohort sampled during active COVID-19.

The V gene is TRBV27, the J gene TRBJ2-3, with TRBD2 identical over 9 bases. V dropped 1 base and J dropped 5; count of bases not matched to a gene: 10. The CDR3 contains 17 residues. Germline V gene sequence: CDR1 MNHEY, CDR2 SMNVEV (reference sequence). The CDR3 loop is CASSLFSPRGGQDTQYF. CDR3 bases: TGTGCCAGCAGTTTATTTAGCCCGCGGGGGGGCCAAGATACGCAGTATTTT.

The chain has TRBV24-1 and TRBJ2-3, with 14 bases lining up with TRBD2. Trimming at V came to 3 bases and at J to 8 bases, leaving 6 bases not matched to a gene. Germline V gene sequence: CDR1 KGHDR, CDR2 SFDVKD. CDR3 length: 16 amino acids. The CDR3 DNA follows: TGTGCCACCAGTGATCCGGGGACTAGCGGGAGATTTACGCAGTATTTT. Its translation: CATSDPGTSGRFTQYF.